This TCR beta chain was identified in a study of Graves' ophthalmopathy and Graves' hyperthyroidism. Study details: Peripheral blood sampling preceded any treatment and occurred at initial diagnosis. Study findings and constraints: The blood repertoire also included most expanded thyroid clonotypes above 0.001 frequency.

This clonotype was seen only a few times. Its antigen is not identified. Amplification of TCR beta CDR3 regions used RNA transcripts. HTBI primers were used in a first-round RT-PCR, which preceded a second-round multiplex PCR. Each CDR3 protein gets one entry after TCRdb re-called the multiplex PCR reads with MiXCR. The table lists some 350,000 distinct CDR3 sequences, about a sixth of them singletons. CDR3 length equals 14 residues. Germline V lookup: CDR1 SGHNT, CDR2 YYREEE (reference sequence). The V gene end was trimmed by 5 bases and the J gene end by 6 bases; junction bases not matched to a gene: 8. The diagnosis was founded upon clinical symptoms, serum thyroxine, TRAb, thyroid ultrasound and orbital computed tomography. The PBMCs originated from approximately 10 ml of fresh peripheral blood.

V and J are TRBV5-4 and TRBJ2-7; 10 nucleotides agree with TRBD2. Sequencing used peripheral blood. The clonotype comes from an adult woman with stable Graves' hyperthyroidism. The chain's CDR3 is CASRPASGRLEQYF. The CDR3 DNA reads TGTGCCAGCAGGCCTGCTAGCGGGAGACTCGAGCAGTACTTC.